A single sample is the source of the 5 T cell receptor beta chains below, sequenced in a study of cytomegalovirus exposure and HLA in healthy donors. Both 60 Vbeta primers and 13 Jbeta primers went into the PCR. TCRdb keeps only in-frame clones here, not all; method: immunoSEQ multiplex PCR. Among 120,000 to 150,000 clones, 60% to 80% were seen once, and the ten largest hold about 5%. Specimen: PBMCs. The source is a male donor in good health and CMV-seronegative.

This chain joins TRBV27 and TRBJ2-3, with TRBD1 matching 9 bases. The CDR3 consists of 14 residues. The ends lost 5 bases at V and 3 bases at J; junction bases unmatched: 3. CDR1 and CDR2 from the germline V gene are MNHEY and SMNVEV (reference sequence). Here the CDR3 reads CASSGGQGTDTQYF. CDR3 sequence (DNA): TGTGCCAGCAGTGGCGGACAGGGGACAGATACGCAGTATTTT.

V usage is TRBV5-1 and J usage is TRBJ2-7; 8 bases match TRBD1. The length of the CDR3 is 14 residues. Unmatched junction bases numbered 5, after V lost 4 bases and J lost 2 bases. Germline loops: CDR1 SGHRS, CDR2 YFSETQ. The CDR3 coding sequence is TGCGCCAGCAGCGAGGGACAGGCACCCTACGAGCAGTACTTC. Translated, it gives CASSEGQAPYEQYF. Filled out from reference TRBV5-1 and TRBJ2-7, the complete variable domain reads KAGVTQTPRYLIKTRGQQVTLSCSPISGHRSVSWYQQTPGQGLQFLFEYFSETQRNKGNFPGRFSGRQFSNSRSEMNVSTLELGDSALYLCASSEGQAPYEQYFGPGTRLTVT.

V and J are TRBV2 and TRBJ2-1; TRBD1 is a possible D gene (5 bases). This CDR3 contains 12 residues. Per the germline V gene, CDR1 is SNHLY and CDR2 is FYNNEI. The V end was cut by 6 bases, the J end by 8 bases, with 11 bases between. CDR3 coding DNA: TGTGCCAGCAGCGGGCAGGGCTATGAGCAGTTCTTC. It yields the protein CASSGQGYEQFF.

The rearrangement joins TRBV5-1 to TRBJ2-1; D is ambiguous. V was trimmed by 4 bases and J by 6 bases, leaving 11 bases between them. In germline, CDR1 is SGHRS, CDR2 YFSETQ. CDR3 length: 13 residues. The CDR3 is CASSAQVGNEQFF. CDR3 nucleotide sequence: TGCGCCAGCAGCGCGCAGGTAGGCAATGAGCAGTTCTTC.

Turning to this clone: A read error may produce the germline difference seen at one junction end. As DNA, the CDR3 is TGTGCCTGGATACTAGCCGGCGGGACAGGCGTTTTT. Translation: CAWILAGGTGVF. The chain joins TRBV30 to TRBJ1-3; 8 bases are shared with TRBD1. Germline lookup yields CDR1 GTSNPN and CDR2 SVGIG (reference sequence). The CDR3 totals 12 residues. Complete variable domain (other parts from reference TRBV30 and TRBJ1-3): SQTIHQWPATLVQPVGSPLSLECTVEGTSNPNLYWYRQAAGRGLQLLFYSVGIGQISSEVPQNLSASRPQDRQFILSSKKLLLSDSGFYLCAWILAGGTGVFGEGSWLTVV.